This T cell receptor beta chain was recovered during a study of T cell responses to AZD1222 COVID-19 vaccine. Points on this clone: Its cognate antigen is unknown.

TCRdb's copy holds only in-frame clones and misses some; the assay was immunoSEQ multiplex PCR. The sample shows 80,000 or so clones, 88% of them seen only once. Study findings and constraints: Compared with day 0, the breadth and depth of the Spike-specific TCR repertoire rose significantly after two doses of AZD1222.

Trimming cost V 1 base and J 1 base, with 11 bases left between them. The CDR3 contains 15 residues. The V gene's germline CDR1 is MNHEY and CDR2 SMNVEV (reference sequence). Specimen: peripheral blood, collected on day 0 of MenACWY control vaccination. The chain uses TRBV27 and TRBJ2-7, with TRBD1 as a possible D gene (6 bases). The receptor's source is an adult in good health. As DNA, the CDR3 is TGTGCCAGCAGTTTATTGCCGGACAGTTCCTACGAGCAGTACTTC. Translation: CASSLLPDSSYEQYF.